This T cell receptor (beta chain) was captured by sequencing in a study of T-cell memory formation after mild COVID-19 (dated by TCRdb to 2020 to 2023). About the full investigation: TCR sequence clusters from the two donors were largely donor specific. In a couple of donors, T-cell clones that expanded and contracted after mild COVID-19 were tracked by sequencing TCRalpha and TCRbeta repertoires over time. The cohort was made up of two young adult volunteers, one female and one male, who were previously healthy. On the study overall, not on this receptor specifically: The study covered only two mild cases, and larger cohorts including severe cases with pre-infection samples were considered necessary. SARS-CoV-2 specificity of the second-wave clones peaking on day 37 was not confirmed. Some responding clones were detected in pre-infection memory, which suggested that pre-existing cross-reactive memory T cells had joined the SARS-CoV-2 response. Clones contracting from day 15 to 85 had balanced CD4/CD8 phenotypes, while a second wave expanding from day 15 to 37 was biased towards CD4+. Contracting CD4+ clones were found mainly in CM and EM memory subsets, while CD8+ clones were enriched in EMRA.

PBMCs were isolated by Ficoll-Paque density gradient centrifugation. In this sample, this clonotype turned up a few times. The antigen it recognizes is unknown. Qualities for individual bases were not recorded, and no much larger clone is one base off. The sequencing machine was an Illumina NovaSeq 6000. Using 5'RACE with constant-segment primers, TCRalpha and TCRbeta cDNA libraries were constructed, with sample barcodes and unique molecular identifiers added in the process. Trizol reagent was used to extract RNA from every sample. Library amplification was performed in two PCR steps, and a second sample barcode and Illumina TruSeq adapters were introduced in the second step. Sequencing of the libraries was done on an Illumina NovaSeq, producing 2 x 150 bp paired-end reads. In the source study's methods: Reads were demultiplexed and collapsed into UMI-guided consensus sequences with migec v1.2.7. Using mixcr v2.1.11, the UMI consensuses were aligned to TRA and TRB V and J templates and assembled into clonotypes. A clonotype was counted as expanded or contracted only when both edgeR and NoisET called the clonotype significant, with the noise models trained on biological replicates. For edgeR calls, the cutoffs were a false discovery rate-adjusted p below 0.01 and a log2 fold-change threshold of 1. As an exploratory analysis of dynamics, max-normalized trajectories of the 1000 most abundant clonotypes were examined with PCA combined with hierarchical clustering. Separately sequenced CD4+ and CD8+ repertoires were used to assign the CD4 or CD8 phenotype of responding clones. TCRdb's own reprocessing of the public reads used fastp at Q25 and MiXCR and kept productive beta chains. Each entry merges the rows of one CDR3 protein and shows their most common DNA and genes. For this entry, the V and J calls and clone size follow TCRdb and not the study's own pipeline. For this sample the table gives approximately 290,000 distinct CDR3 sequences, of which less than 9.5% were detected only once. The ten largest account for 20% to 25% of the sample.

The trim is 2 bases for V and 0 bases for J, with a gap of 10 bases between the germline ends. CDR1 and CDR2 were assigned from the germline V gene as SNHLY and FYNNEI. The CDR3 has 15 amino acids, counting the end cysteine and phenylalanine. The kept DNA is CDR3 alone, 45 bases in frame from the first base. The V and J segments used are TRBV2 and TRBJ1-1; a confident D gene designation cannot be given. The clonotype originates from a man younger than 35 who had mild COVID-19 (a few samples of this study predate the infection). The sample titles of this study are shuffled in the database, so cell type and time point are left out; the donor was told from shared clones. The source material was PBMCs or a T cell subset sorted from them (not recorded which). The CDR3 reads CASSESARLNTEAFF. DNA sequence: TGTGCCAGCAGTGAATCCGCTCGGCTGAACACTGAAGCTTTCTTT.